Sequencing of this TCR beta chain was carried out in a study of T cell responses to AZD1222 COVID-19 vaccine. Unmatched junction bases numbered 14, after V lost 7 bases and J lost 8 bases. The CDR3 sequence is 15 residues long. The germline gives CDR1 LNHDA, CDR2 SQIVND (reference sequence). Libraries were prepared by immunoSEQ multiplex PCR; TCRdb keeps only in-frame clonotypes and omits some of them. This sample carries about 100,000 clones, more than 75% of them seen once, and the ten largest clones take 3% to 3.5%. General study points: Researchers report vaccine-associated CD4 TCRs spanning spike, with dominance at 160-218 and 743-854. Baseline antibody screening turned up just six or seven seropositive AZD1222 recipients. Most donors were white British, females outnumbered males, and clonal diversity was possibly underestimated.

Regarding this clone: The antigen remains unidentified.

The source is an adult in good health. The rearrangement uses TRBV19 and TRBJ1-2, with TRBD1 matching over 9 bases. This specimen consisted of peripheral blood, obtained on day 0 of AZD1222 vaccination. The CDR3 spells CASKRDRETLLGYTF. CDR3 bases: TGTGCCAGTAAACGGGACAGGGAAACCCTCCTCGGCTACACCTTC.